These T cell receptor beta chains were read from a single sample in a study of T cell responses to AZD1222 COVID-19 vaccine. Data came from immunoSEQ multiplex PCR; TCRdb stores just in-frame clones and leaves some out. The repertoire holds 100,000 or so clones, with 82% as singletons. The specimen was peripheral blood, collected on day 0 of AZD1222 vaccination. The source of these receptors is an adult in good health. CDR3s include the opening cysteine and the closing phenylalanine or tryptophan. Some rows have no size entry. The others give once, few or many, or a class for an expanded clone.

abundance | j_gene | v_gene | CDR3aa
few | TRBJ1-5 | TRBV21-1 | CASSNHEGHKINSNQPQHF
once | TRBJ2-7 | TRBV7-2 | CASSLTGGSYEQYF
- | TRBJ1-6 | TRBV6-5 | CASSRLLGNSPLHF
- | TRBJ1-2 | TRBV5-4 | CASSLDSSNYGYTF
- | TRBJ2-2 | TRBV19 | CASSIGTNTGELFF
- | TRBJ1-2 | TRBV18 | CASSPIQDSNYGYTF
- | TRBJ1-5 | TRBV7-8 | CASSLRLRGNQPQHF
- | TRBJ1-6 | TRBV5-4 | CASSPTGGGSPLHF
- | TRBJ1-4 | TRBV5-1 | CASSQGDTNEKLFF
- | TRBJ2-1 | TRBV6-6 | CASSYLRDNEQFF
- | TRBJ2-7 | TRBV11-2 | CASSLIPYEQYF
- | TRBJ2-7 | TRBV20-1 | CSAPGNYEQYF
- | TRBJ1-5 | TRBV7-8 | CASSVQGASQPQHF
- | TRBJ2-3 | TRBV3-1/TRBV3-2 | CASSRAGGATDTQYF
- | TRBJ2-1 | TRBV4-2 | CASSLSAGDSYNEQFF
- | TRBJ2-7 | TRBV4-2 | CASSPQATSGSYEQYF
- | TRBJ1-4 | TRBV4-3 | CASSPTRGTWGVNEKLFF
- | TRBJ1-6 | TRBV7-2 | CASSLAHMTPLHF
- | TRBJ2-7 | TRBV7-2 | CASSLSGPRTYEQYF
- | TRBJ1-1 | TRBV19 | CASSDRGSGTEAFF
- | TRBJ1-4 | TRBV4-3 | CASSQEVREKLFF
- | TRBJ1-5 | TRBV12-3/TRBV12-4 | CASSARGYQPQHF
once | TRBJ1-2 | TRBV18 | CASSPLAGGYGYTF
- | TRBJ1-4 | TRBV27 | CASRNPATNEKLFF
- | TRBJ2-3 | TRBV19 | CASSIQTGNTDTQYF
- | TRBJ1-1 | TRBV2 | CASSARPETEAFF
- | TRBJ1-2 | TRBV2 | CASSEGVVYGYTF
- | TRBJ2-6 | TRBV3-1/TRBV3-2 | CASSQLGTGGVSGANVLTF
- | TRBJ2-7 | TRBV7-9 | CASRTGTGYEQYF
- | TRBJ2-7 | TRBV18 | CASSPGWGSFYEQYF
- | TRBJ1-1 | TRBV11-3 | CASSLGQGNTEAFF
- | TRBJ1-3 | TRBV12-3/TRBV12-4 | CASSYLDTIYF
- | TRBJ2-3 | TRBV2 | CASSWASTSTDTQYF
- | TRBJ2-3 | TRBV5-5 | CASSPIPKPSTDTQYF
few | TRBJ1-6 | TRBV4-2 | CASSHPGQTEPLHF
- | TRBJ1-4 | TRBV7-9 | CASSFLGAGTNEKLFF
- | TRBJ1-3 | TRBV9 | CASSVGTDSGNTIYF
- | TRBJ1-5 | TRBV10-3 | CAISEGNQPQHF
- | TRBJ2-7 | TRBV6-5 | CASSYGQGTYEQYF
- | TRBJ2-3 | TRBV4-1 | CASSPPGSGGSDTQYF
- | TRBJ1-2 | TRBV4-3 | CASSQDGKDISTF
few | TRBJ2-5 | TRBV6-1 | CASSDLGGGETQYF
- | TRBJ1-4 | TRBV14 | CASSQEVFGEKLFF
- | TRBJ1-1 | TRBV6-5 | CASSYGTEAFF
- | TRBJ2-3 | TRBV6-2/TRBV6-3 | CASSYSSQGSDTQYF
- | TRBJ1-4 | TRBV19 | CASSPGGGTNEKLFF
once | TRBJ2-5 | TRBV7-8 | CASSRAERGVKETQYF
- | TRBJ2-3 | TRBV12-3/TRBV12-4 | CASSLGSTDTQYF
- | TRBJ2-2 | TRBV27 | CASSFSHGAIGELFF
- | TRBJ2-2 | TRBV12-5 | CASALPRFGIGELFF
few | TRBJ2-3 | TRBV10-3 | CAISDTDTQYF
- | TRBJ1-1 | TRBV5-6 | CASSLKGQGALTEAFF
- | TRBJ2-1 | TRBV5-1 | CASSLRGGLDNEQFF
- | TRBJ2-7 | TRBV15 | CATSRGTGPIYEQYF
few | TRBJ2-7 | TRBV6-2/TRBV6-3 | CASSVHYEQYF
few | TRBJ2-3 | TRBV7-8 | CASSPRGGGTQYF
- | TRBJ2-3 | TRBV5-1 | CASSFKGPSFPDTQYF
- | TRBJ1-6 | TRBV4-1 | CASSQVSDSPLHF